This entry concerns a single T cell receptor (beta chain). Produced via immunoSEQ multiplex PCR; TCRdb's table is partial and in-frame only. The table includes roughly 38,000 clones, 70% to 80% detected once. The sample originates from a study of OX40 agonist ivuxolimab in advanced cancers. As for the study in general: Aged roughly 20 to 79 with a mean of 60 years, they were under 85% male.

The germline gives CDR1 LNHDA, CDR2 SQIVND (reference sequence). The ends were cut back, 3 bases at V and 8 bases at J, with 19 bases in the middle. This CDR3 has 16 amino acids. The clonotype was recovered from an adult with an advanced solid tumor such as melanoma, head and neck, liver or kidney cancer. The sequences come from CD4+ or CD8+ T cells sorted from blood, collected in a trial of the OX40 agonist ivuxolimab. J is TRBJ2-2 and V is TRBV19, with a possible D match to TRBD1 (5 bases). The CDR3 coding sequence is TGTGCCAGTAGTATGGCAGGGTTGTGGTGTGTAGGGGAGCTGTTTTTT. Its protein product is CASSMAGLWCVGELFF.